Each of the 23 T cell receptor beta chains below was sequenced from the same sample in a study of CD8 T cells in ankylosing spondylitis. TCRdb recomputed calls from the 5' RACE reads with MiXCR, one row per CDR3 protein. The sample lists almost 250,000 distinct CDR3 sequences; over 30% were seen once. The sequenced sample was blood, either unsorted or a sorted T cell fraction (not recorded which). All receptors derive from a male donor with ankylosing spondylitis or in good health (not recorded which).

This clonotype was seen more than once but under ten times. The rearrangement links TRBV12-3 or TRBV12-4 to TRBJ1-2; a weak D match, TRBD1 (5 bases). The CDR3 consists of 15 residues. Trimming took 2 bases from V and 6 from J, leaving 16 bases between them. As DNA, the CDR3 is TGTGCCAGCAGTTTATCAGGACGGGGGATGGATGGCTACACCTTC. This encodes CASSLSGRGMDGYTF.

This clonotype has only a few counts. The CDR3 here is CASSQRDISTNEKLFF. CDR3 in DNA: TGTGCCAGCAGCCAGAGGGACATCTCAACTAATGAAAAACTGTTTTTT. This chain joins TRBV14 and TRBJ1-4, with D possibly being TRBD1 (6 bases). This CDR3 contains 16 residues. Looked up from germline, CDR1 is SGHDN and CDR2 is FVKESK. V was shortened by 3 bases and J by 0 bases, with 11 bases between the two germline ends. The full variable domain, its missing parts supplied by reference TRBV14 and TRBJ1-4, is EAGVTQFPSHSVIEKGQTVTLRCDPISGHDNLYWYRRVMGKEIKFLLHFVKESKQDESGMPNNRFLAERTGGTYSTLKVQPAELEDSGVYFCASSQRDISTNEKLFFGSGTQLSVL.

In its sample, this clonotype was seen a few times. V and J are TRBV9 and TRBJ2-1; 11 bases match TRBD1. Germline-derived CDR1 and CDR2 are SGDLS and YYNGEE. The V gene end was trimmed by 0 bases and the J gene end by 11 bases; junction bases not matched to a gene: 7. The CDR3 extends over 15 amino acids. The CDR3 DNA sequence: TGTGCCAGCAGCGTAGCCGGGACAGGGGGGATGAAGCAGTTCTTC. This encodes CASSVAGTGGMKQFF.

This clonotype was recorded a few times. The J gene is TRBJ2-1, the V gene TRBV7-6; D unclear. CDR1 and CDR2 from the germline V gene are SGHVS and FNYEAQ. V gave up 1 base and J gave up 6 bases, with 16 bases separating them. The CDR3 is 16 amino acids. This chain's CDR3 is CASSLESPAVANEQFF. CDR3 sequence (DNA): TGTGCCAGCAGCTTAGAGTCCCCAGCCGTGGCCAATGAGCAGTTCTTC. Together with reference TRBV7-6 and TRBJ2-1, the CDR3 gives the full variable domain: GAGVSQSPRYKVTKRGQDVALRCDPISGHVSLYWYRQALGQGPEFLTYFNYEAQQDKSGLPNDRFSAERPEGSISTLTIQRTEQRDSAMYRCASSLESPAVANEQFFGPGTRLTVL.

This clonotype was seen a handful of times. The chain joins TRBV7-9 to TRBJ2-1; 10 bases align to TRBD2. V gave up 5 bases and J gave up 4 bases; unmatched junction bases: 5. The CDR3 is made up of 15 amino acids. CDR1 and CDR2 (germline): SEHNR, FQNEAQ (reference sequence). The CDR3 spells CASSHSGGPYNEQFF. The CDR3 DNA is TGTGCCAGCAGCCATAGCGGGGGGCCATACAATGAGCAGTTCTTC.

This clonotype has a handful of counts. The gene calls are TRBV7-9 and TRBJ2-1; D perhaps matches TRBD1 (6 bases). The germline V and J ends were trimmed by 3 bases and 1 base, with 13 bases remaining between them. In germline, CDR1 is SEHNR, CDR2 FQNEAQ (reference sequence). This CDR3 is built from 16 residues. The chain's CDR3 is CASSFNPDSSYNEQFF. CDR3 nucleotides: TGTGCCAGCAGCTTTAACCCGGACAGTTCCTACAATGAGCAGTTCTTC.

The chain couples TRBV6-1 to TRBJ1-1; TRBD1 might be the D (6 bases). The CDR3 extends over 13 amino acids. The germline CDR1 and CDR2 sequences are MNHNS and SASEGT. Trimming removed 6 bases at V and 8 bases at J, with 16 bases between. The CDR3 nucleotides are TGTGCCAGCAGACCGACAACAGGGAAGGAAGCTTTCTTT. As protein: CASRPTTGKEAFF.

This clonotype was detected only a few times. This chain links TRBV29-1 with TRBJ1-1, with 8 bases identical to TRBD1. Losses at the gene ends were 7 bases for V and 1 base for J; bases not matched to a gene: 5. Germline CDR1 is SQVTM and CDR2 is ANQGSEA. CDR3 size: 13 residues. CDR3 in amino acids: CSARTGKNTEAFF. CDR3 bases: TGCAGCGCCCGGACAGGGAAGAACACTGAAGCTTTCTTT. Together with reference TRBV29-1 and TRBJ1-1, the CDR3 gives the full variable domain: SAVISQKPSRDICQRGTSLTIQCQVDSQVTMMFWYRQQPGQSLTLIATANQGSEATYESGFVIDKFPISRPNLTFSTLTVSNMSPEDSSIYLCSARTGKNTEAFFGQGTRLTVV.

In its sample, this clonotype was seen a few times. The chain has TRBV29-1 and TRBJ2-3; D unclear. The V gene lost 0 bases and the J gene lost 2 bases, with 9 bases spanning the gap. Germline lookup yields CDR1 SQVTM and CDR2 ANQGSEA. The CDR3 sequence is 14 residues long. CDR3 amino acids: CSVEDLNTTDTQYF. For the CDR3, the DNA is TGCAGCGTTGAAGACCTAAACACCACAGATACGCAGTATTTT.

This clonotype was counted between two and nine times. This chain joins TRBV12-3 or TRBV12-4 and TRBJ1-4; perhaps TRBD1 as D (5 bases). The ends were cut back, 6 bases at V and 8 bases at J, with 16 bases in the middle. CDR3 size: 14 residues. The CDR3 spells CASRYTGGKEKLFF. The CDR3 coding sequence is TGTGCCAGCAGATACACAGGAGGGAAAGAAAAACTGTTTTTT.

The CDR3 nucleotides are TGTGCCAGCACCCTCCCGACTAGCGGGGGGGCCGGGGATACGCAGTATTTT. This codes for CASTLPTSGGAGDTQYF. V usage is TRBV12-3 or TRBV12-4 and J usage is TRBJ2-3; 14 positions match TRBD2. CDR3 length: 17 amino acids. The junction had 12 bases not matched to a gene; V was cut back by 7 bases and J by 6 bases.

The chain couples TRBV20-1 to TRBJ2-3, with 8 nucleotides matching TRBD1. In germline, CDR1 is DFQATT, CDR2 SNEGSKA (reference sequence). V shed 0 bases and J 5 bases; nucleotides not matched to a gene: 7. The CDR3 loop spans 15 amino acids. The CDR3 region has the DNA TGCAGTGCTAGAGACACGACAGGGGCTATAGATACGCAGTATTTT. Translating gives CSARDTTGAIDTQYF.

This clonotype was seen more than once but under ten times. The genes are TRBV10-2 and TRBJ2-7, with a tentative D call TRBD1 (6 bases). The CDR3 length is 15 residues. CDR1 and CDR2 (germline): WSHSY, SAAADI. Trimming removed 6 bases from V and 5 bases from J, with 20 bases in between. CDR3 DNA sequence: TGCGCCAGCAGGAGAAGGGACCAGGGGATGGACGAGCAGTACTTC. Amino acids: CASRRRDQGMDEQYF.

This clonotype was counted a few times. The chain couples TRBV20-1 to TRBJ1-5; D possibly corresponds to TRBD1 (6 bases). V lost 3 bases and J lost 0, with 12 bases in between. The CDR3 is made up of 15 amino acids. Germline lookup yields CDR1 DFQATT and CDR2 SNEGSKA (reference sequence). Here the CDR3 DNA reads TGCAGTGCTAGGGCGGGACATGGTAGCAATCAGCCCCAGCATTTT. This encodes CSARAGHGSNQPQHF.

The chain recombines TRBV7-2 with TRBJ2-7; maybe TRBD2 (5 bases). V was cut by 5 bases and J by 5 bases, with 16 bases left in between. The CDR3 is 14 residues long. Germline lookup yields CDR1 SGHTA and CDR2 FQGNSA. CDR3 residues: CASSLPGWPNEQYF. As DNA, the CDR3 is TGTGCCAGCAGCCTCCCGGGATGGCCCAACGAGCAGTACTTC.

This clonotype was observed at least ten times. This sequence joins TRBV29-1 and TRBJ1-1, with D unresolved. The CDR3 has 12 amino acids. Trimming took 8 bases from V and 0 from J, leaving 10 bases between them. CDR1 is SQVTM and CDR2 is ANQGSEA in the germline V gene. The DNA of the CDR3 is TGCAGCCACGTGGCCCTGAACACTGAAGCTTTCTTT. It codes for CSHVALNTEAFF.

The rearrangement uses TRBV29-1 and TRBJ2-3, with a possible D match to TRBD2 (5 bases). The CDR3 runs 14 residues. CDR1 is SQVTM and CDR2 is ANQGSEA in the germline V gene. Between the trimmed V and J ends, which lost 3 bases and 6 bases, there was a span of 16 bases. The CDR3 sequence: CSVDSDSGGDTQYF. In DNA, the CDR3 is TGCAGCGTTGATTCGGACTCAGGTGGGGATACGCAGTATTTT.

The table lists this clonotype with a few counts. This chain joins TRBV12-3 or TRBV12-4 and TRBJ2-7, with TRBD2 identical over 8 bases. This CDR3 comprises 15 residues. Trimming at V came to 5 bases and at J to 2 bases, leaving 8 bases not matched to a gene. The CDR3 nucleotides read TGTGCCAGCAGTCCCCTGGTAGCGGGGACCTACGAGCAGTACTTC. Residues: CASSPLVAGTYEQYF.

CDR3 nucleotide sequence: TGTGCCAGCACCCTTGGGTGGTCTTCAGGAGAGACCCAGTACTTC. Translating gives CASTLGWSSGETQYF. The chain links TRBV5-6 to TRBJ2-5; D is undetermined. Trimming removed 6 bases at V and 4 bases at J, with 19 bases between. The CDR3 spans 15 residues. Germline lookup yields CDR1 SGHDT and CDR2 YYEEEE.

This clonotype was recorded a few times. The CDR3 region is CSQGGGGNADTQYF. CDR3 nucleotides: TGCTCCCAAGGGGGCGGGGGTAACGCAGATACGCAGTATTTT. The chain has TRBV20-1 and TRBJ2-3; either TRBD1 or TRBD2 may fit D (7 bases each). The germline V gene has CDR1 DFQATT and CDR2 SNEGSKA (reference sequence). This CDR3 region has 14 residues.

In its sample, this clonotype was seen a few times. This sequence joins TRBV11-1 and TRBJ2-1; 10 nucleotides align to TRBD2. The length of the CDR3 is 18 residues. Germline CDR1 is SGHAT and CDR2 is FQDESV (reference sequence). The V segment lost 4 bases and the J segment 7 bases; nucleotides outside the gene matches: 16. CDR3 protein: CASSYGTSDYRGGNEQFF. The CDR3 bases are TGTGCCAGCAGCTACGGGACTAGCGACTATCGCGGGGGAAATGAGCAGTTCTTC.

This clonotype has a handful of counts. This rearrangement joins TRBV3-1 to TRBJ1-1; no definite D call. V was shortened by 2 bases and J by 6 bases, with 10 bases between the two germline ends. The CDR3 is 13 residues long. Germline V lookup: CDR1 LGHDT, CDR2 YNNKEL (reference sequence). The DNA for the CDR3 is TGTGCCAGCAGCCAAAGGGTGTTCGCTGAAGCTTTCTTT. Protein product: CASSQRVFAEAFF.

This sequence joins TRBV4-1 and TRBJ2-5; the D is unclear. The CDR3 covers 15 residues. V was shortened by 1 base and J by 7 bases, with 16 bases between the two germline ends. Germline CDR1 reads MGHRA; CDR2 reads YSYEKL. The CDR3 DNA reads TGCGCCAGCAGCCAAGTGACCCCAGATAATGTGACCCAGTACTTC. It encodes CASSQVTPDNVTQYF.